This T cell receptor beta chain stems from a study of response to subunit inactivated influenza vaccine. This CDR3 has 24 amino acids. CDR1 and CDR2 from the germline V gene are KGHDR and SFDVKD. V lost 8 bases to trimming and J lost 0 bases; unmatched junction nucleotides: 32. From the RT-PCR reads, TCRdb called clonotypes with MiXCR, one entry per CDR3 protein. Of about 500,000 distinct CDR3 sequences listed, 13% are singletons. The V call is TRBV24-1, the J call TRBJ2-3; 9 bases agree with TRBD2. The starting material was PBMCs from blood, obtained 45 days after vaccination. This sequence originates from a man aged 45 to 65 who received an inactivated influenza vaccine. The CDR3 protein is CATKTWDSSKGRLAGMVSTDTQYF. DNA of the CDR3: TGTGCCACCAAGACCTGGGACAGCTCCAAAGGAAGGCTAGCGGGAATGGTTAGCACAGATACGCAGTATTTT.